These 9 T cell receptor beta chains were all obtained from the same sample, sequenced in a study of cytomegalovirus exposure and HLA in healthy donors. 60 Vbeta and 13 Jbeta primers were used in PCR. Profiling relied on immunoSEQ multiplex PCR, and the TCRdb table lists in-frame clones only, not all of them. This sample has about 160,000 clones, with about 80% found just once. Sequenced: PBMCs. Receptors originate from a woman in her forties or fifties in good health and CMV-seropositive.

The J gene is TRBJ2-7, the V gene TRBV6-5, with 7 nucleotides matching TRBD1. Germline V CDR1 and CDR2: MNHEY, SVGAGI. The length of the CDR3 is 14 residues. Trimming took 6 bases from V and 3 from J; bases not matched to a gene: 8. DNA for the CDR3: TGTGCCAGCAGAAGGACAGGACCGTACTACGAGCAGTACTTC. Amino acid sequence: CASRRTGPYYEQYF.

The J gene is TRBJ2-1, the V gene TRBV5-5; 9 nucleotides agree with TRBD2. From germline, CDR1 is SGHKS and CDR2 YYEKEE (reference sequence). Losses at the gene ends were 0 bases for V and 6 bases for J; bases not matched to a gene: 4. The CDR3 totals 15 residues. The CDR3 spells CASSLVGLAINEQFF. The CDR3 DNA sequence: TGTGCCAGCAGCTTGGTTGGACTAGCGATCAATGAGCAGTTCTTC.

This chain uses TRBV4-1 with TRBJ1-5; D is unclear. Germline CDR1 reads MGHRA; CDR2 reads YSYEKL. The V gene lost 0 bases and the J gene lost 7 bases, with 16 bases spanning the gap. This CDR3 is built from 16 residues. CDR3 residues: CASSQDRYAEKQPQHF. The CDR3 DNA is TGCGCCAGCAGCCAAGATCGATACGCAGAAAAACAGCCCCAGCATTTT.

This clone was seen once. As DNA, the CDR3 is TGTGCCAGCACCCGGGCCGGCGCACAGGGGCGGAATGAGCAGTTCTTC. Translating gives CASTRAGAQGRNEQFF. J is TRBJ2-1 and V is TRBV7-9; 7 nucleotides align to TRBD1. V trimming: 7 bases; J trimming: 7 bases; junction bases outside the gene matches: 16. The CDR3 contains 16 residues. Germline V CDR1 and CDR2: SEHNR, FQNEAQ (reference sequence).

The chain uses TRBV29-1 and TRBJ2-5, with D perhaps TRBD1 (5 bases). Trimming stripped 6 bases from V and 5 bases from J, with 16 bases between. CDR3 length equals 13 residues. Germline V gene lookup returns CDR1 SQVTM and CDR2 ANQGSEA. Here the CDR3 reads CSVPPKGWETQYF. The CDR3 DNA sequence: TGCAGCGTCCCGCCGAAGGGGTGGGAGACCCAGTACTTC.

V gene TRBV19 combines with J gene TRBJ1-2; D might be TRBD1 (5 bases). There are 14 residues in the CDR3. V was cut by 4 bases and J by 10 bases, with 19 bases left in between. The germline V gene encodes CDR1 LNHDA and CDR2 SQIVND (reference sequence). The CDR3 protein is CASSTWPGSGDYTF. CDR3 bases: TGTGCCAGTAGTACGTGGCCCGGGTCGGGGGACTACACCTTC.

J is TRBJ1-6 and V is TRBV10-2; perhaps TRBD1 as D (5 bases). Trimming stripped 7 bases from V and 0 bases from J, with 16 bases between. There are 17 residues in the CDR3. Germline values: CDR1 WSHSY, CDR2 SAAADI. The chain's CDR3 is CASKEPGRGSYNSPLHF. The DNA of the CDR3 is TGCGCCAGCAAAGAGCCCGGGAGGGGCTCCTATAATTCACCCCTCCACTTT.

This chain's CDR3 is CASSPHNGRTNNEQFF. The CDR3 nucleotides are TGTGCCAGCAGTCCCCACAACGGGAGGACGAACAATGAGCAGTTCTTC. The V call is TRBV7-9, the J call TRBJ2-1, with 7 positions matching TRBD2. Germline CDR1 is SEHNR and CDR2 is FQNEAQ (reference sequence). Unmatched junction bases numbered 13, after V lost 6 bases and J lost 5 bases. The CDR3 is 16 residues long.

This clone was recorded a few times. The junction does not match germline at one end; this may be a read error. The chain couples TRBV28 to TRBJ2-7; TRBD2 matches 9 bases. The CDR3 contains 15 residues. Per the germline V gene, CDR1 is MDHEN and CDR2 is SYDVKM. The CDR3 DNA is TGTGCCATTAGTCCAACAGCGATTCAAATTACTAGCGGGCTCTTC. Amino acid sequence: CAISPTAIQITSGLF.